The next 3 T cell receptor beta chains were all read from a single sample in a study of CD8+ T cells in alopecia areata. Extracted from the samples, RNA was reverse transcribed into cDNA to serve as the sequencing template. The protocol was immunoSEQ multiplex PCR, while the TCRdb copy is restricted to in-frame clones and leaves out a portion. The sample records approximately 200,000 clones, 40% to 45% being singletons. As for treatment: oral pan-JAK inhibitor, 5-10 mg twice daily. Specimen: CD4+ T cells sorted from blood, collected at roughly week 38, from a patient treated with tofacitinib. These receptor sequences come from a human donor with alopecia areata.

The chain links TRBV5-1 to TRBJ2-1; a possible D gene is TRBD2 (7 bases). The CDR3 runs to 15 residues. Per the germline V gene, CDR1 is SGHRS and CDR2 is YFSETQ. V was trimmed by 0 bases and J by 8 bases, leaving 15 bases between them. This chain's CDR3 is CASSLVLAEGDEQFF. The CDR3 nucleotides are TGCGCCAGCAGCTTGGTCCTAGCGGAGGGGGATGAGCAGTTCTTC.

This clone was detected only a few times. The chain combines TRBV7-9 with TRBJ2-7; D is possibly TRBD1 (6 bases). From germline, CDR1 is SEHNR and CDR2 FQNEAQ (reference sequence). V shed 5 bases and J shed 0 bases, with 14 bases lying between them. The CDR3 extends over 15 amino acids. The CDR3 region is CASSGGTGSSYEQYF. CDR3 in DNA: TGTGCCAGCAGCGGAGGAACAGGGAGCTCCTACGAGCAGTACTTC.

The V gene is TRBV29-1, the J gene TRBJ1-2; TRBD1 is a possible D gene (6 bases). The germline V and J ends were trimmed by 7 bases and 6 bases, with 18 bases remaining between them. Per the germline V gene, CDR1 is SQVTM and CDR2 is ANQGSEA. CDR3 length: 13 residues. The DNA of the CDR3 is TGCAGCGGCCGGGACACTCGATTGGATGGCTACACCTTC. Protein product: CSGRDTRLDGYTF.